These T cell receptor beta chains were read from a single sample in a study of T cell responses to AZD1222 COVID-19 vaccine. Profiled with immunoSEQ multiplex PCR; TCRdb holds only in-frame clones, not every one. The data hold 100,000 to 120,000 clones, with approximately 90% observed a single time. Sample: peripheral blood, taken on day 0 of AZD1222 vaccination. The source is an adult in good health. Each CDR3 is given with its conserved first and last residue. The D gene is left open where the match is weak. The size field is filled for only some rows; it gives once, few, many or a size class.

TRBD2,TRBJ2-1,few,TRBV5-1,TGCGCCAGCAGCTTGACCAGCGGGGTTTACAATGAGCAGTTCTTC,CASSLTSGVYNEQFF
TRBD1,TRBJ1-1,NA,TRBV7-9,TGTGCCAGCAGCAAGACAGGGGTGGGTGGCACTGAAGCTTTCTTT,CASSKTGVGGTEAFF
NA,TRBJ1-2,NA,TRBV13,TGTGCCAGCAGCTTAGAACGATCCTATGGCTACACCTTC,CASSLERSYGYTF
NA,TRBJ1-5,NA,TRBV7-2,TGTGCCAGCAGCCCCACCCCGGGGCCGGGTTCGCCCCAGCATTTT,CASSPTPGPGSPQHF
NA,TRBJ1-1,NA,TRBV19,TGTGCCAGTAGTATCTCAGGCCCGGGAGACTTCTTT,CASSISGPGDFF
NA,TRBJ1-6,NA,TRBV1,TGCACCAGCAGCCAAGATCGCGCTTTTACGAGAGGGGAGATTTCGGATTCACCCCTCCACTTT,CTSSQDRAFTRGEISDSPLHF
NA,TRBJ2-2,once,TRBV9,TGTGCCAGCAGCGTTTTGAGCGGCACCGGGGAGCTGTTTTTT,CASSVLSGTGELFF
TRBD2,TRBJ2-3,NA,TRBV6-1,TGTGCCAGCAGTGTGTCCCTGGCGGGGGGGAGCACAGATACGCAGTATTTT,CASSVSLAGGSTDTQYF
NA,TRBJ1-2,NA,TRBV4-1,TGCGCCAGCAGCCAAGATCGGGGGCAGGGTGGTTACACCTTC,CASSQDRGQGGYTF
NA,TRBJ1-2,once,TRBV6-5,TGTGCCAGCAGTTACTCGATGCGTCAGCCTCATGGCTACACCTTC,CASSYSMRQPHGYTF
NA,TRBJ1-1,NA,TRBV18,TGTGCCAGCTCACCACCGTTATCGGGGGCCGTGGAAGCTTTCTTT,CASSPPLSGAVEAFF
TRBD1,TRBJ1-5,NA,TRBV2,TGTGCCAGCAGGACAGGGGGCAATCAGCCCCAGCATTTT,CASRTGGNQPQHF
NA,TRBJ1-1,NA,TRBV24-1,TGTGCCACCAAAGATCGGGGGAACACTGAAGCTTTCTTT,CATKDRGNTEAFF
NA,TRBJ2-7,few,TRBV2,TGTGCCAGCAGTGGTATGACCGGGGGCGGGAACGAGCAGTACTTC,CASSGMTGGGNEQYF
TRBD1,TRBJ2-3,NA,TRBV5-6,TGTGCCAGCAGCTGGACAGGGCCGACAGATACGCAGTATTTT,CASSWTGPTDTQYF
NA,TRBJ1-6,NA,TRBV5-1,TGCGCCAGCAGCTTGGGGGATAGGACAGCGTATAATTCACCCCTCCACTTT,CASSLGDRTAYNSPLHF
NA,TRBJ1-5,NA,TRBV6-5,TGTGCCAGCAGTTCCTCAGAAGGGGATCAGCCCCAGCATTTT,CASSSSEGDQPQHF
NA,TRBJ1-2,once,TRBV19,TGTGCCAGTAGTACCGAGCGCCTCTATGGCTACACCTTC,CASSTERLYGYTF
NA,TRBJ1-4,once,TRBV28,TGTGCCAGCAGTTTATGGGCGATGGGAACTAATGAAAAACTGTTTTTT,CASSLWAMGTNEKLFF
NA,TRBJ2-3,NA,TRBV19,TGTGCCAGTAGGACTGGATTTTCTAGCACAGATACGCAGTATTTT,CASRTGFSSTDTQYF
TRBD1,TRBJ2-7,NA,TRBV25-1,TGTGCCAGCAGTAACTTGACTGACAGGGGGCGTCCCTACGAGCAGTACTTC,CASSNLTDRGRPYEQYF
NA,TRBJ1-6,NA,TRBV25-1,TGTGCCAGCCGACACTTCTATAATTCACCCCTCCACTTT,CASRHFYNSPLHF
NA,TRBJ1-2,NA,TRBV5-1,TGCGCCAGCAGCTTTAAGGAACCAAAACCGGATGGCTACACCTTC,CASSFKEPKPDGYTF
TRBD1,TRBJ1-2,NA,TRBV18,TGTGCCAGCTCACCAGAACGGACAGGGCGAGGCTACACCTTC,CASSPERTGRGYTF
TRBD1,TRBJ2-7,NA,TRBV6-5,TGTGCCAGCAGTAAACGACAGGGGTGGTACGAGCAGTACTTC,CASSKRQGWYEQYF